This T cell receptor (beta chain) was recovered during a study of metastatic and nonmetastatic thyroid tumors. At the level of the study: Both malignant and benign thyroid patients supplied peripheral blood and tumor or nodule tissue samples, across which the repertoires of these patients were then compared. General study results and limits: The reported finding was significantly higher TCR beta diversity in malignant thyroid tumors relative to benign nodules, in blood and tumor.

In the original analysis: Clinicopathological groups differed in CDR3, with these differences serving to build a distant-metastasis classifier for papillary thyroid cancer. TCRdb re-called clones from the PCR reads using MiXCR. TCRdb, rather than the study authors, made the V and J calls. The data show 42,000 or so clones, 15% to 20% seen once. This clone occurred many times. Its target is not known. Every patient was untreated before thyroid surgery. The CDR3 consists of 16 residues. Germline lookup yields CDR1 SQVTM and CDR2 ANQGSEA. The V end lost 1 base, the J end lost 0 bases, and 13 bases lay between the germline ends.

The receptor was isolated from a female donor with papillary thyroid cancer or a benign thyroid nodule (not recorded which). Some clones in this sample may be carry-over from other donors' samples. Specimen: tumor tissue. The chain is built from TRBV29-1 and TRBJ2-1; D remains ambiguous. The CDR3 DNA reads TGCAGCGTTGAAGGAGTTTGGCCTGGCTCCTACAATGAGCAGTTCTTC. Its protein is CSVEGVWPGSYNEQFF.